One sample yielded the 24 T cell receptor beta chains listed below, sequenced in a study of blood T cell repertoires in COVID-19. TCRdb keeps only in-frame clones here, not all; method: immunoSEQ multiplex PCR. Altogether a few hundred thousand clones are present, roughly 90% being singletons, with the ten largest covering 0.95% to 1.5%. The sequencing sample was made of peripheral blood. The receptors derive from a man in his forties with acute or convalescent COVID-19.

This sequence joins TRBV27 and TRBJ2-1, with 9 bases lining up with TRBD1. This CDR3 contains 15 residues. Germline CDR1 MNHEY, CDR2 SMNVEV (reference sequence). J lost 7 bases, V lost 1 base, and 5 bases had no gene match. The CDR3 sequence: CASSLWRTGENEQFF. CDR3 in DNA: TGTGCCAGCAGTTTATGGCGGACAGGGGAGAATGAGCAGTTCTTC.

The V call is TRBV6-5, the J call TRBJ1-5; 8 bases agree with TRBD1. V was clipped by 8 bases and J by 2 bases; unmatched bases: 8. The CDR3 extends over 15 amino acids. Germline loops: CDR1 MNHEY, CDR2 SVGAGI. The CDR3 DNA reads as TGTGCCAGCGGGTCGACAGGGGATGGCAATCAGCCCCAGCATTTT. Translation gives CASGSTGDGNQPQHF.

The CDR3 region is CASTVDAPGQNSYNEQFF. The CDR3 DNA sequence: TGTGCCAGCACGGTAGATGCCCCGGGACAGAACTCCTACAATGAGCAGTTCTTC. This chain joins TRBV5-4 and TRBJ2-1; 7 bases align to TRBD1. V was pared by 6 bases and J by 0 bases, with 15 bases of the junction left unmatched. CDR3 size: 18 residues. CDR1 and CDR2 from the germline V gene are SGHNT and YYREEE (reference sequence). Full variable domain (missing parts from reference TRBV5-4 and TRBJ2-1): ETGVTQSPTHLIKTRGQQVTLRCSSQSGHNTVSWYQQALGQGPQFIFQYYREEENGRGNFPPRFSGLQFPNYSSELNVNALELDDSALYLCASTVDAPGQNSYNEQFFGPGTRLTVL.

This chain links TRBV9 with TRBJ1-6; D is ambiguous. Trimming shortened V by 0 bases and J by 8 bases, and 9 bases separated the two germline ends. Germline-derived CDR1 and CDR2 are SGDLS and YYNGEE. The CDR3 contains 14 residues. The CDR3 DNA sequence: TGTGCCAGCAGCGTAGGGCCACCCGATTCACCCCTCCACTTT. As protein: CASSVGPPDSPLHF.

The chain links TRBV11-2 to TRBJ2-7; 11 nucleotides align to TRBD2. This CDR3 is built from 16 residues. Trimming cost V 3 bases and J 5 bases; bases outside gene matches: 9. Germline CDR1 and CDR2: SGHAT and FQNNGV. The CDR3 nucleotides are TGTGCCAGCAGCTTCTCCTCACTAGCGGGAGTCCACGAGCAGTACTTC. Amino acid sequence: CASSFSSLAGVHEQYF.

This sequence joins TRBV7-8 and TRBJ2-7; 10 bases align to TRBD2. There are 15 residues in the CDR3. Germline values: CDR1 SGHVS, CDR2 FQNEAQ. Trimming at V came to 4 bases and at J to 4 bases, leaving 7 bases not matched to a gene. The CDR3 coding sequence is TGTGCCAGCAGCTGGACTAGCGGCAGAGAATACGAGCAGTACTTC. Protein: CASSWTSGREYEQYF.

The chain couples TRBV19 to TRBJ2-1; 8 bases agree with TRBD2. V lost 5 bases, J lost 0 bases, and 3 bases stayed unmatched. CDR1 LNHDA and CDR2 SQIVND come from the germline V gene (reference sequence). The CDR3 is made up of 15 amino acids. The CDR3 loop reads CASSGTRSSYNEQFF. CDR3 nucleotide sequence: TGTGCCAGTAGTGGGACTAGAAGCTCCTACAATGAGCAGTTCTTC.

This chain links TRBV5-6 with TRBJ1-4; 9 bases fit TRBD1. Germline CDR1 SGHDT, CDR2 YYEEEE. Trimming at V came to 0 bases and at J to 8 bases, leaving 8 bases not matched to a gene. This CDR3 comprises 16 residues. The CDR3 DNA is TGTGCCAGCAGCTTGGGTCCGGGACAGGGTTTCGAAAAACTGTTTTTT. This translates into CASSLGPGQGFEKLFF.

This rearrangement joins TRBV27 to TRBJ1-6; unclear D gene. V was cut by 0 bases and J by 5 bases, with 14 bases left in between. Germline V lookup: CDR1 MNHEY, CDR2 SMNVEV (reference sequence). The CDR3 has 17 residues. The CDR3 nucleotides read TGTGCCAGCAGTTTATCGTACAGTCTAAGAAATAATTCACCCCTCCACTTT. Its protein product is CASSLSYSLRNNSPLHF.

CDR3 protein: CASSLEGRPIYGYTF. As DNA, the CDR3 is TGCGCCAGCAGCTTGGAGGGGCGACCGATCTATGGCTACACCTTC. V usage is TRBV5-1 and J usage is TRBJ1-2; D is possibly TRBD1 (5 bases). Germline loops: CDR1 SGHRS, CDR2 YFSETQ. V was pared by 0 bases and J by 4 bases, with 13 bases between. The CDR3 has 15 amino acids.

The chain uses TRBV6-5 and TRBJ2-3, with a tentative D call TRBD2 (6 bases). CDR1 is MNHEY and CDR2 is SVGAGI in the germline V gene. This CDR3 is built from 12 residues. The V and J ends lost 8 bases and 6 bases respectively, with 12 bases between them. This chain's CDR3 is CASSGTSDTQYF. Here the CDR3 DNA reads TGTGCCAGCTCCGGGACTTCGGATACGCAGTATTTT.

The V call is TRBV18, the J call TRBJ1-3, with a weak D call TRBD1 (6 bases). Per the germline V gene, CDR1 is KGHSH and CDR2 is LQKENI. The CDR3 is 17 residues long. V dropped 3 bases and J dropped 0 bases, with 15 bases sitting between them. The CDR3 DNA is TGTGCCAGCTCACCGGCGACAGGCCCTAGCTCTGGAAACACCATATATTTT. Translated: CASSPATGPSSGNTIYF.

The chain recombines TRBV5-6 with TRBJ1-2; D possibly corresponds to TRBD1 (6 bases). Trimming took off 0 bases at V and 7 bases at J, with 10 bases between the two ends. CDR1 and CDR2 (germline): SGHDT, YYEEEE. CDR3 length: 13 residues. This CDR3 reads CASSLGSGVGYTF. DNA for the CDR3: TGTGCCAGCAGCTTGGGATCAGGGGTTGGCTACACCTTC.

This clone was observed a few times. The chain joins TRBV24-1 to TRBJ1-5; D unresolved. Trimming took 8 bases from V and 7 from J, leaving 20 bases between them. The V gene's germline CDR1 is KGHDR and CDR2 SFDVKD. The CDR3 loop spans 15 amino acids. Here the CDR3 reads CATIPPGKAEQPQHF. The CDR3, as DNA: TGTGCCACCATTCCTCCCGGGAAGGCGGAGCAGCCCCAGCATTTT.

A word on this clone: At the DNA level, this CDR3 is encoded by other sequences in the same sample as well. This chain joins TRBV11-2 and TRBJ1-2; perhaps TRBD1 as D (6 bases). The germline V gene encodes CDR1 SGHAT and CDR2 FQNNGV. With 1 base removed from V and 8 bases from J, the gap between germline ends came to 14 bases. The CDR3 has 14 amino acids. The CDR3 region has the DNA TGTGCCAGCAGCTTAGTCCCAGGGGTCGACGGCTACACCTTC. It encodes CASSLVPGVDGYTF.

The V call is TRBV30, the J call TRBJ1-2, with TRBD1 identical over 10 bases. The CDR3 is 15 amino acids. The germline gives CDR1 GTSNPN, CDR2 SVGIG (reference sequence). V was clipped by 0 bases and J by 4 bases; unmatched bases: 5. CDR3: CAWSVPGTGAYGYTF. Written as DNA, the CDR3 is TGTGCCTGGAGTGTACCCGGGACAGGGGCCTATGGCTACACCTTC.

The rearrangement uses TRBV27 and TRBJ1-1, with D unclear. In germline, CDR1 is MNHEY, CDR2 SMNVEV (reference sequence). This CDR3 comprises 14 residues. V was shortened by 8 bases and J by 4 bases, with 17 bases between the two germline ends. CDR3 in amino acids: CASSENGGGTEAFF. CDR3 DNA sequence: TGTGCCAGCTCGGAAAACGGAGGAGGCACTGAAGCTTTCTTT.

CDR3 sequence reads: CASSPTPNSYGYTF. The CDR3 DNA follows: TGTGCCAGCAGCCCGACACCGAATTCCTATGGCTACACCTTC. This chain joins TRBV7-2 and TRBJ1-2; no clear D. The CDR3 is 14 residues long. V was clipped by 5 bases and J by 4 bases, with 14 bases between them. Germline V gene data show CDR1 as SGHTA and CDR2 as FQGNSA.

The V and J genes are TRBV6-4 and TRBJ1-2, with TRBD1 matching over 7 bases. After removal of 2 bases from V and 3 bases from J, the junction contained 3 bases not matched to a gene. Germline loops: CDR1 MRHNA, CDR2 SNTAGT. The CDR3 extends over 14 amino acids. The CDR3 here is CASSDGTDYYGYTF. CDR3 nucleotides: TGTGCCAGCAGTGACGGGACAGACTACTATGGCTACACCTTC.

This chain links TRBV19 with TRBJ1-4; 8 bases are a match to TRBD1. Trimming at V came to 2 bases and at J to 2 bases, leaving 4 bases not matched to a gene. This CDR3 contains 16 residues. Per germline, CDR1 LNHDA and CDR2 SQIVND (reference sequence). The CDR3: CASSILGQGTNEKLFF. CDR3 DNA: TGTGCCAGTAGTATACTAGGACAGGGTACTAATGAAAAACTGTTTTTT. The entire variable domain, with the rest obtained from reference TRBV19 and TRBJ1-4, is as follows: DGGITQSPKYLFRKEGQNVTLSCEQNLNHDAMYWYRQDPGQGLRLIYYSQIVNDFQKGDIAEGYSVSREKKESFPLTVTSAQKNPTAFYLCASSILGQGTNEKLFFGSGTQLSVL.

The chain employs TRBV5-1 and TRBJ2-7; 13 nucleotides line up with TRBD2. The germline V gene has CDR1 SGHRS and CDR2 YFSETQ. The CDR3 totals 16 residues. J gave up 3 bases and V 3 bases, and 6 bases lay outside the gene matches. The CDR3 DNA reads TGCGCCAGCAGCTGGCCGACTAGCGGGAGGCTCTACGAGCAGTACTTC. Protein: CASSWPTSGRLYEQYF.

This rearrangement joins TRBV9 to TRBJ2-2; D is ambiguous. The CDR3 contains 14 residues. Trimming pared 3 bases from V and 6 bases from J, leaving 12 bases between. Germline V gene sequence: CDR1 SGDLS, CDR2 YYNGEE. The CDR3 DNA sequence: TGTGCCAGCAGCGGCACGTGGAGTCCCGGGGAGCTGTTTTTT. Residues: CASSGTWSPGELFF.

The gene calls are TRBV30 and TRBJ1-1, with D perhaps TRBD1 (5 bases). The V and J ends lost 5 bases and 11 bases respectively, with 12 bases between them. This CDR3 region has 10 residues. CDR1 is GTSNPN and CDR2 is SVGIG in the germline V gene (reference sequence). The chain's CDR3 is CAWEQVGAFF. Written as DNA, the CDR3 is TGTGCCTGGGAACAGGTGGGGGCTTTCTTT.

The chain is built from TRBV29-1 and TRBJ2-1, with TRBD2 as a possible D gene (7 bases). The V and J ends lost 1 base and 8 bases respectively, with 15 bases between them. The germline V gene has CDR1 SQVTM and CDR2 ANQGSEA. The CDR3 spans 14 residues. The CDR3 loop reads CSVEVIQGGDEQFF. The CDR3 nucleotides read TGCAGCGTTGAAGTAATACAGGGAGGGGATGAGCAGTTCTTC.